This T cell receptor beta chain was sequenced during a study of patients and donors after allogeneic stem cell transplantation. This CDR3 has 17 amino acids. The V gene end was trimmed by 3 bases and the J gene end by 4 bases; junction bases not matched to a gene: 14. CDR1 and CDR2 (germline): LNHDA, SQIVND (reference sequence). A single record per CDR3 protein comes from TCRdb applying MiXCR to the RT-PCR reads. The sample records 190,000 or so distinct CDR3 sequences, around two fifths being singletons. The chain employs TRBV19 and TRBJ1-1; 7 positions agree with TRBD1. Sequencing was carried out using blood, either unsorted or a sorted T cell fraction (not recorded which). This TCR was recovered from a human donor who was either an allogeneic HSCT recipient or a stem cell or donor lymphocyte infusion donor (not recorded which). It is not recorded whose cells these are; they may come from a transplant donor. As DNA, the CDR3 is TGTGCCAGTAGTATCCGGGCCTTGACAGGGATAGGCACTGAAGCTTTCTTT. Its translation is CASSIRALTGIGTEAFF.